Detailed here is one T cell receptor beta chain. Its antigen has not been determined. The junction differs from germline at one of its ends, possibly a read error. This record comes from a study of cytomegalovirus exposure and HLA in healthy donors (dated by TCRdb to about 2017). Context from the whole study: In an earlier analysis of roughly 590 of the donors, 250 to 350 Gb of sequence data and 100 million or so unique TCR beta sequences from roughly 190 million T cells were reported. An early release covering roughly 640 HLA-typed donors comprised approximately 290 gigabases of sequencing data and 65 million to 100 million unique TCR sequences. Among the roughly 430 genotyped donors, around 81% belonged to the genetic ancestry cluster associated with self-reported Caucasian donors. The aim of the study was to test whether cataloging public T cell receptors could identify signatures of past pathogen exposure. The study used immunosequencing to profile the T cell repertoires of 666 subjects and linked those repertoires to cytomegalovirus serostatus. Along with the roughly 610-subject first cohort, a separate validation cohort of around 120 different subjects was used. High-throughput TCR immunosequencing, statistical association of individual TCRs with disease status, and machine learning were combined to predict cytomegalovirus infection status. A later analysis re-analyzed previously published TCR beta repertoires from 650 to 800 donors and added high-resolution HLA genotyping to study TCR occurrence patterns. The later analysis used no new phenotypic data to find candidate immune exposures, relying instead on TCR beta sequences and their occurrence across donors. To decide whether each TCR beta V gene segment behaved as functional or pseudogenic, an earlier analysis of some 600 of the donors relied on high-throughput TCR beta sequencing. Donor age, sex, ethnicity and CMV serostatus were compiled together with the repertoire data. A later genetic analysis used genome-wide SNP genotypes for about 65% of the roughly 700 donors, treating that subset as a discovery cohort. Every discovery cohort repertoire had been produced on one sequencing platform. HLA typing covered class I and class II loci at four-digit resolution. The number of typed donors differed by locus: about 629-640 for A, B, C, DRB1 and DQB1; 500 to 550 for DQA1; approximately 600 for DPA1; and about 450 for DPB1. Roughly 5 DR-DQ haplotypes were treated as single units for association and clustering because of strong linkage in the cohort. On average, over 200,000 unique TCR beta nucleotide sequences were sequenced per donor among a few hundred genotyped donors of the cohort, with roughly a sixth of those sequences being non-productive. Points the paper makes about the study in general: The classifier was reported to diagnose cytomegalovirus status with high specificity and sensitivity in both the original cohort and the validation cohort. Most TCR sequences were observed very rarely across donors, whereas some public TCRs were present in many individuals. In this cohort, only TCR beta chains were sequenced, and detectable features were limited by the absence of alpha or paired-chain data. In a later analysis, several top co-occurrence clusters were reported to appear linked to parvovirus B19, influenza, CMV and Epstein-Barr virus. In the study, around 160 TCR beta chains were listed as associated with cytomegalovirus. The authors suggested that the approach could potentially be extended to other disease states and immunological phenotypes. Broadly in line with IMGT annotations, most TCR beta V segments showed up in productive rearrangements about 87% or about 30% of the time in an earlier analysis of around 600 of the donors. Because HLA typing was missing for some donors at each locus, association tests included only the typed subset. Some IMGT-functional V segments, including TRBV6-2 and TRBV6-3, could not be told apart with the 87-base-pair reads, so those segments were excluded. A few of the identified cytomegalovirus-associated TCR beta chains were confirmed in vitro to be specific for cytomegalovirus antigens. A cluster of highly shared sequence variants was judged likely to represent a technical artifact of the sequencing pipeline. According to a later genetic analysis, donors in an Asian-associated ancestry cluster had fewer N-insertions in productive TCRs than the approximately 700-donor mean. In a later analysis, HLA-associated TCR beta chains showed more clonal expansion and lower generation probabilities than non-associated chains that were equally common. Assigning TCR associations to individual alleles was difficult when HLA alleles, especially DR and DQ, strongly co-occurred. Correlated functional status among segregating V segments might reflect linkage disequilibrium, but an unknown experimental factor could not be ruled out. According to a later analysis, most CMV-associated TCR beta chains appeared to be HLA-restricted, and the HLA associations seemed to be driven largely by CMV exposure. Immune exposure information for the cohort was limited to CMV serostatus. A further reported finding was that TCR beta sequences accurately predicted the HLA-A and HLA-B alleles for most subjects in the first cohort. Because counts were too low, about 18 rarely observed V segments, including chromosome 9 orphons, were left out of the earlier analysis of a few hundred of the donors. In a later analysis, the rate of TCR association differed among HLA loci, with DRB1 alleles having the most associated TCRs and HLA-C alleles having the fewest. In a later analysis, around 15,000 TCR beta sequences were associated with specific HLA alleles at a false discovery rate of 0.05. The presence/absence analyses assumed that sequencing depth was roughly uniform across donors, and that assumption may not be true. An association between a missense DCLRE1C variant and V-gene and J-gene trimming of TCR beta chains was found in a later genetic analysis and replicated in an independent cohort.

The library was built by means of the immunoSEQ multiplex PCR assay. For the multiplex PCR, a mixture combining 60 forward primers for TCR Vbeta segments and 13 reverse primers for TCR Jbeta segments was used. A multiplex PCR assay on genomic DNA amplified the CDR3 region of rearranged TCR beta genes. Amplified TCR beta libraries were sequenced as 87-base-pair reads on the Illumina HiSeq System. Per the authors' processing: In a later analysis, tens of millions of unique TCR beta chains were counted across the approximately 640 repertoires, and around 10 million of these chains were shared by at least two donors. A nearest-neighbor algorithm error-corrected the raw reads and collapsed the reads into unique sequences, merging closely related sequences to remove PCR and sequencing errors. V, D and J gene segments were assigned by aligning CDR3 sequences to IMGT reference sequences. For a sequence to be retained, a match of at least six nucleotides was required to both a V gene segment and a J gene segment. Rearrangements were called productive when the CDR3 lacked stop codons and stayed in frame with V and J; all others were non-productive. Following IMGT convention, CDR3 was defined as the stretch from the second conserved V-encoded cysteine up to the conserved J-encoded phenylalanine. In an earlier analysis of around 640 of the donors, sequences lacking an unambiguous match to a single V gene segment were excluded. An earlier analysis of some 610 of the donors called V segments functional above 56.7% productive rearrangements and segregating when the between-donor standard deviation exceeded 5%. A statistical classification framework was built to diagnose cytomegalovirus status from the catalog of TCR beta chain sequences. A later analysis assigned V and J genes by comparing TCR nucleotide sequences with IMGT/GENE-DB human TR gene sequences. In a later analysis, CDR3 sequences and most-parsimonious VDJ recombination scenarios were assigned using the TCRdist pipeline. In a later analysis, each TCR beta chain was defined by its CDR3 amino acid sequence together with its V-gene family, and reads lacking a unique V-gene family were excluded. As a way to deal with suspected cross-contamination and a sequencing artifact, a later analysis dropped hundreds of nucleotide sequences that were highly shared and had low generation probability. In a later analysis, a clonal expansion index for each public chain was calculated from normalized within-repertoire ranks of inferred template counts. Generation probabilities in a later analysis came from a VDJ recombination model fitted to out-of-frame rearrangements, and those results were checked against IGoR. Hypergeometric tests were used in a later analysis to score TCR-TCR, TCR-HLA and TCR-CMV co-occurrence, with a repertoire-size bias correction applied to the TCR pairs. In a later analysis, false discovery rates were estimated by permuting HLA or CMV assignments 20 times. In a later analysis, co-occurring TCRs were grouped using DBSCAN, with TCRdist sequence similarity added in when clustering inside HLA-allele-positive subsets. Repertoires with fewer than 30,000 or more than 120,000 public chains were left out of co-occurrence clustering, as were four to six repertoires with anomalous nucleotide sharing. TCRdb stores this immuneACCESS table with in-frame sequences only. Part of the clones is absent; in the studies checked, under half of the shortfall reflects unresolved V genes, and no reason is known for the rest. D and trimming come from the DNA, and the V and J calls and clone size come from that table. Within this sample are about 130,000 clones, with about 80% of them counted one time only. The ten largest clonotypes hold over 1.5% of the sample.

CDR3 length: 13 amino acids, cysteine to phenylalanine. Kept here is only the CDR3 DNA, which spans 39 bases and is read in frame from base 1. Reading the germline V gene (reference sequence) gives CDR1 LNHNV and CDR2 YYDKDF. In total, 630 or so healthy bone marrow donors made up the cohort. At the time of sampling, every cohort member was nominally healthy, though immune exposures that went unrecorded were likely present. The donor was CMV seronegative and was included in the group of a few hundred seronegative cohort members. A peripheral blood sample was collected from each donor, and TCR beta sequencing was performed on peripheral blood mononuclear cells. The Qiagen DNeasy Blood Extraction Kit was used to extract genomic DNA from the blood cell samples.

Sequencing was carried out using PBMCs. The clonotype was recovered from a woman aged 45-65 years in good health and CMV-seronegative. This chain is built from TRBV15 and TRBJ1-5, and 7 junction bases match TRBD1. The base sequence is TGTGCCGCGCAACAGGGGATTGATCAGCCCCAGAATTTT. Its translation reads: CAAQQGIDQPQNF.